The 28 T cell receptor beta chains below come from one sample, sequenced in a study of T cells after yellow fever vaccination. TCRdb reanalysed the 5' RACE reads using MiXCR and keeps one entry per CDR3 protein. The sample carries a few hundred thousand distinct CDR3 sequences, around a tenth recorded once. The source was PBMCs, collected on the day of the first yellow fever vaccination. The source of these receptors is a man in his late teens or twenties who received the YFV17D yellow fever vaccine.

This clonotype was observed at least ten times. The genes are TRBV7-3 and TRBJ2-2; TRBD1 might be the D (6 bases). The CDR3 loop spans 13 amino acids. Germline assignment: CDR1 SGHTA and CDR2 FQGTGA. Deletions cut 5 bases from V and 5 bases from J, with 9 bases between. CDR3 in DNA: TGTGCCAGCAGCCTCGGACAGACCGGGGAGCTGTTTTTT. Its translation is CASSLGQTGELFF.

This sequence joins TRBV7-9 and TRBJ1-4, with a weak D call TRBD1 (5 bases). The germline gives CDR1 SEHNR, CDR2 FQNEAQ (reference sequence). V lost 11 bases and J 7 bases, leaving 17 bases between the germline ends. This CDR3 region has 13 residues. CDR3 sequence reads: CASARDEGEKLFF. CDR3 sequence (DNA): TGTGCCTCAGCACGGGACGAAGGTGAAAAACTGTTTTTT. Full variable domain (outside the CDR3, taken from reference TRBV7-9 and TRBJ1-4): DTGVSQNPRHKITKRGQNVTFRCDPISEHNRLYWYRQTLGQGPEFLTYFQNEAQLEKSRLLSDRFSAERPKGSFSTLEIQRTEQGDSAMYLCASARDEGEKLFFGSGTQLSVL.

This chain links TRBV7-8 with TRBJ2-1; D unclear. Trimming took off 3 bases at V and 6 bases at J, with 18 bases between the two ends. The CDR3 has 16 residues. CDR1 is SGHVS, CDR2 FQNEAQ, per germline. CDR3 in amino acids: CASSFGLFLTRNEQFF. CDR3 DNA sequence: TGTGCCAGCAGCTTCGGTTTATTCTTGACCCGCAATGAGCAGTTCTTC.

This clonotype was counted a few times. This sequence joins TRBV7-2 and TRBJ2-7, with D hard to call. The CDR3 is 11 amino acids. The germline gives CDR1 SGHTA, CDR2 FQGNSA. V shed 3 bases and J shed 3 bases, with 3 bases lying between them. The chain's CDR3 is CASSFHYEQYF. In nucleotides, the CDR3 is TGTGCCAGCAGCTTCCACTACGAGCAGTACTTC.

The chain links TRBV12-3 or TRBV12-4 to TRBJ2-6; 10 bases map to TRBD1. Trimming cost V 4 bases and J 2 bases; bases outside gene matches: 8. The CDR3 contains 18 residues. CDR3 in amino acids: CASSSSGTGVPGANVLTF. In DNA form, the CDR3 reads TGTGCCAGCAGTTCTTCCGGGACAGGGGTACCTGGGGCCAACGTCCTGACTTTC.

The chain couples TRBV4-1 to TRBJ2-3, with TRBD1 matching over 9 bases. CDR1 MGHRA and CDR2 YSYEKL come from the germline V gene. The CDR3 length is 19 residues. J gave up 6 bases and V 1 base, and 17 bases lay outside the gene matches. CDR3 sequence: CASSQVGIPGTGRRDTQYF. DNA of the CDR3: TGCGCCAGCAGCCAAGTGGGGATACCCGGGACAGGGAGGCGTGATACGCAGTATTTT.

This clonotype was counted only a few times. CDR3 residues: CASSVGWVLHF. The CDR3 DNA reads TGTGCCAGCAGCGTAGGCTGGGTCCTCCACTTT. The chain links TRBV9 to TRBJ1-6, with D uncertain. The ends were cut back, 0 bases at V and 15 bases at J, with 7 bases in the middle. The V gene's germline CDR1 is SGDLS and CDR2 YYNGEE. This CDR3 is 11 amino acids long.

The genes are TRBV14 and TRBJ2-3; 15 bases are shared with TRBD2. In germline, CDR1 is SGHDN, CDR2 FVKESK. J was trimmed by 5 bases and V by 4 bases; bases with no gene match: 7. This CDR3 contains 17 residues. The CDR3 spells CASSLRTSGGVGDTQYF. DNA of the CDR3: TGTGCCAGCAGCCTCCGGACTAGCGGGGGGGTCGGAGATACGCAGTATTTT.

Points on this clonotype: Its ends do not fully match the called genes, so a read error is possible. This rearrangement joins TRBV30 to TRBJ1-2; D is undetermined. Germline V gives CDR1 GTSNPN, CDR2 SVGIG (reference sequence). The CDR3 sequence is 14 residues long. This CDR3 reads CAWMLVSSNYGYTF. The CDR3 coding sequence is TGTGCCTGGATGCTTGTGTCTTCTAATTATGGCTACACCTTC.

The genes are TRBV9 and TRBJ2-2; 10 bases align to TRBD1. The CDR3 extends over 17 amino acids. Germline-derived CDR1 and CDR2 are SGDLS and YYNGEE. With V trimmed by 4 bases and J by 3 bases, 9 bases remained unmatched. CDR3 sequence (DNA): TGTGCCAGCAGCACGAGCCGGGACAGGGGCGACACCGGGGAGCTGTTTTTT. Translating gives CASSTSRDRGDTGELFF.

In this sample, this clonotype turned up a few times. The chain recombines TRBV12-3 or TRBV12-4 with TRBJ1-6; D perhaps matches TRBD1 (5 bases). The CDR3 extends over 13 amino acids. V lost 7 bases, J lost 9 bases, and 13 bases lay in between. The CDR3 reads CASKGPLRSPLHF. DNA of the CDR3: TGTGCCAGCAAGGGGCCACTCCGTTCACCCCTCCACTTT.

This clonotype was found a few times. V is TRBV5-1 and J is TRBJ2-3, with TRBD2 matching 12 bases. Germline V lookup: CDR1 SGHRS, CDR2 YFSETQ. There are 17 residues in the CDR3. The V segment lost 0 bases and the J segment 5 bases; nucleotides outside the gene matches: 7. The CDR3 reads CASSLVTSGGPLDTQYF. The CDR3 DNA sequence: TGCGCCAGCAGCTTGGTCACTAGCGGGGGGCCGTTAGATACGCAGTATTTT.

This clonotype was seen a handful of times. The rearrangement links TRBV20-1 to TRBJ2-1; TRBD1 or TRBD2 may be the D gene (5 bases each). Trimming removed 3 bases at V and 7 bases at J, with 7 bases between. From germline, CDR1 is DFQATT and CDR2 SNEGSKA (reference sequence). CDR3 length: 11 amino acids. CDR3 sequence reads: CSARGDNEQFF. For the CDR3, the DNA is TGCAGTGCTAGGGGGGATAATGAGCAGTTCTTC.

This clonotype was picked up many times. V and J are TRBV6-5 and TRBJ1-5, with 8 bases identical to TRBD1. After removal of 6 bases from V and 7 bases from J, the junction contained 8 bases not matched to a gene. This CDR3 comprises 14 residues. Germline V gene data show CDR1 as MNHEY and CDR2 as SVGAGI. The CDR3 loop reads CASSLDRGGQPQHF. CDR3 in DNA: TGTGCCAGCAGCCTAGACAGGGGAGGCCAGCCCCAGCATTTT.

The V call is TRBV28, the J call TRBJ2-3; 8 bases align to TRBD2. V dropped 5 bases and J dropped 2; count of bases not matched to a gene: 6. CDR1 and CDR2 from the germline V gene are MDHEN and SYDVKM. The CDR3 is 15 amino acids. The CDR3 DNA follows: TGTGCCAGCAGTCCTGCGGGGGGACCCACAGATACGCAGTATTTT. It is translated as CASSPAGGPTDTQYF.

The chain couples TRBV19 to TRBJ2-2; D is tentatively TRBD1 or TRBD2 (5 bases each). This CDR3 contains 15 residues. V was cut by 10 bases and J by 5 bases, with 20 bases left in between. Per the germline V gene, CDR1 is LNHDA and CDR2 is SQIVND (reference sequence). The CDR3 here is CATCSGPSRTGELFF. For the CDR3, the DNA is TGTGCCACATGTTCGGGACCCTCAAGGACCGGGGAGCTGTTTTTT.

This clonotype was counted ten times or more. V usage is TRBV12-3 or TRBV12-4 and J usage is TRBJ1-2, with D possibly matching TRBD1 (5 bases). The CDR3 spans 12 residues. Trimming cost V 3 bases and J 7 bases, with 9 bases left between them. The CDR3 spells CASSFGGGGYTF. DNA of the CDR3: TGTGCCAGCAGTTTCGGGGGAGGTGGCTACACCTTC.

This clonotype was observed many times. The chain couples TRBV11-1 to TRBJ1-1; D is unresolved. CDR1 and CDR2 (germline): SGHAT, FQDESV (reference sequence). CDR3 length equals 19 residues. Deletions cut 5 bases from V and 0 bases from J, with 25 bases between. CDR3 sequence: CASSVRSPAILTMNTEAFF. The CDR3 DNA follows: TGTGCCAGCAGCGTACGAAGTCCGGCAATTCTAACCATGAACACTGAAGCTTTCTTT.

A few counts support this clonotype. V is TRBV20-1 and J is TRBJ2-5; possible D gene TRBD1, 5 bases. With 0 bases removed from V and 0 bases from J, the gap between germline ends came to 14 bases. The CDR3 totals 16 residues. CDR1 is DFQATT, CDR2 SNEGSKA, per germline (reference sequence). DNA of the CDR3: TGCAGTGCTAGAGATCTTGGGGCCCCGTACCAAGAGACCCAGTACTTC. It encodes CSARDLGAPYQETQYF.

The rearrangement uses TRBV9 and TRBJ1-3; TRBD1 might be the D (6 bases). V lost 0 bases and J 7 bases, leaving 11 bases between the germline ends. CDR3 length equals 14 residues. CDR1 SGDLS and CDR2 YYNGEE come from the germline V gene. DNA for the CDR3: TGTGCCAGCAGCGTAGATGGGGGGCCGAACACCATATATTTT. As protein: CASSVDGGPNTIYF.

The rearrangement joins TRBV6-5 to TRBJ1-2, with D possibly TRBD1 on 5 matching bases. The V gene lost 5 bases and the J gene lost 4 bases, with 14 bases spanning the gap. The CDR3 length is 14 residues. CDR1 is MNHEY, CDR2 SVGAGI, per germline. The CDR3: CASSHASDSYGYTF. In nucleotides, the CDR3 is TGTGCCAGCAGTCACGCGAGCGACAGCTATGGCTACACCTTC.

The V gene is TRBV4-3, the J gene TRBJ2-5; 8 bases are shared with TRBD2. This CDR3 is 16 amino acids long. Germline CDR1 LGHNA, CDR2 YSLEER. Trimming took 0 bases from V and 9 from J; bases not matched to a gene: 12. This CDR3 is CASSQDPRDPRGAQYF. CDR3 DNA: TGCGCCAGCAGCCAAGATCCCCGTGACCCGCGGGGGGCCCAGTACTTC.

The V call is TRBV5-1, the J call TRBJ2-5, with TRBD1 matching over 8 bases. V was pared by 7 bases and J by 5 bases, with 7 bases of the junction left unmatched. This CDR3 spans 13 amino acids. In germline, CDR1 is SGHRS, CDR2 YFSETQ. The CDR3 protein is CASGQGAHETQYF. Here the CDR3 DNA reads TGCGCCAGCGGTCAGGGGGCGCATGAGACCCAGTACTTC.

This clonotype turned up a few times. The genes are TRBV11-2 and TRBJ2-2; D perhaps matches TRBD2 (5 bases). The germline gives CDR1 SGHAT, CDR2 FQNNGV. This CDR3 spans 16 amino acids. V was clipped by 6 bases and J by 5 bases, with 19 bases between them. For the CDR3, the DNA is TGTGCCAGCAGAGCCCTACGAGGCCGGAGGACCGGGGAGCTGTTTTTT. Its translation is CASRALRGRRTGELFF.

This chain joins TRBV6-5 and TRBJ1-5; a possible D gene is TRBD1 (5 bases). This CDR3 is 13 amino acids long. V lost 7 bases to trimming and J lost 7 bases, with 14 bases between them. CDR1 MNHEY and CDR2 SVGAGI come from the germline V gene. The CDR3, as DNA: TGTGCCAGCACCTTGGGGCCCTCCCAGCCCCAGCATTTT. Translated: CASTLGPSQPQHF.

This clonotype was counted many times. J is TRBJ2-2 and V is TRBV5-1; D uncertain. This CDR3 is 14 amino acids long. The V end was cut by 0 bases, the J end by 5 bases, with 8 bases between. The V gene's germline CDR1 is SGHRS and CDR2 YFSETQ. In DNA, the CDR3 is TGCGCCAGCAGCTTGGCCCCGCGGACCGGGGAGCTGTTTTTT. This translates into CASSLAPRTGELFF.

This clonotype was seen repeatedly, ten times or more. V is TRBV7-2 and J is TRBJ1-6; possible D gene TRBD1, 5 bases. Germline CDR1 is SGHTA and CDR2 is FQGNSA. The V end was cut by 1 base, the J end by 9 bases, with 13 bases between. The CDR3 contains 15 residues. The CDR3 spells CASSLGSGTTSPLHF. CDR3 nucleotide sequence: TGTGCCAGCAGCTTAGGCTCCGGGACTACTTCACCCCTCCACTTT.

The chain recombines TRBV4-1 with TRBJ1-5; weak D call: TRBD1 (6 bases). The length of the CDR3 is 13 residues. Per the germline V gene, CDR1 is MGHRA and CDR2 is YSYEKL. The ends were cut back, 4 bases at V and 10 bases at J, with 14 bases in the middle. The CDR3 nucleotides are TGCGCCAGCAGCCGGGGGCCCGAACTACCCCAGCATTTT. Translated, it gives CASSRGPELPQHF.